This T cell receptor (beta chain) originates from a study of brain T cells in children with intractable seizures. Sequencing used immunoSEQ multiplex PCR; TCRdb keeps in-frame clones, though not all of them. The profile shows about 80,000 clones, under 95% of them singletons. This material consisted of peripheral blood, taken at surgery. This TCR derives from a girl aged 2 to 9 with Rasmussen encephalitis and intractable seizures.

The CDR3 loop reads CASSRDRAYNQPQHF. The CDR3, as DNA: TGTGCCAGCAGTAGGGACAGGGCTTACAATCAGCCCCAGCATTTT. The chain carries TRBV2 and TRBJ1-5; 9 positions agree with TRBD1. Germline V gene sequence: CDR1 SNHLY, CDR2 FYNNEI. V shed 5 bases and J 3 bases; nucleotides not matched to a gene: 5. The CDR3 spans 15 residues.